These 7 T cell receptor beta chains originate from one sample sequenced in a study of blood T cell repertoires in COVID-19. TCRdb's copy holds only in-frame clones and misses some; the assay was immunoSEQ multiplex PCR. The sample shows more than 200,000 clones, 75% to 90% of them seen only once. Sequencing was performed on PBMCs or T cells enriched from blood (not recorded which). The receptors come from a woman aged 25 to 39 with acute COVID-19.

The V and J genes are TRBV28 and TRBJ1-4; TRBD1 might be the D (5 bases). Looked up from germline, CDR1 is MDHEN and CDR2 is SYDVKM. There are 13 residues in the CDR3. V was trimmed by 7 bases and J by 8 bases, leaving 14 bases between them. CDR3 region: CASKGQGREKLFF. CDR3 DNA sequence: TGTGCCAGCAAGGGGCAGGGTAGGGAAAAACTGTTTTTT.

This chain links TRBV30 with TRBJ2-3, with D possibly TRBD2 on 5 matching bases. The V and J ends lost 0 bases and 9 bases respectively, with 13 bases between them. Germline V gives CDR1 GTSNPN, CDR2 SVGIG (reference sequence). CDR3 size: 13 residues. This chain's CDR3 is CAWSVLLGDTQYF. The CDR3 DNA follows: TGTGCCTGGAGTGTACTTCTGGGAGACACGCAGTATTTT.

This chain joins TRBV2 and TRBJ1-1; the D is unclear. CDR1 is SNHLY and CDR2 is FYNNEI in the germline V gene. The V and J ends lost 1 base and 7 bases respectively, with 7 bases between them. The CDR3 contains 12 residues. The CDR3 nucleotides read TGTGCCAGCAGTGAAGGGTTTAGTGAAGCTTTCTTT. Translating gives CASSEGFSEAFF.

The gene calls are TRBV7-3 and TRBJ2-1, with 8 positions matching TRBD2. V lost 5 bases and J lost 8; bases outside the gene matches: 11. CDR3 length: 15 amino acids. Per germline, CDR1 SGHTA and CDR2 FQGTGA. CDR3 coding DNA: TGTGCCAGCAGCCCCCGGGGGGGGAGTGTTTATGAGCAGTTCTTC. This translates into CASSPRGGSVYEQFF. Looking up the rest from reference TRBV7-3 and TRBJ2-1 gives the full variable domain: GAGVSQTPSNKVTEKGKYVELRCDPISGHTALYWYRQSLGQGPEFLIYFQGTGAADDSGLPNDRFFAVRPEGSVSTLKIQRTERGDSAVYLCASSPRGGSVYEQFFGPGTRLTVL.

The chain links TRBV4-2 to TRBJ2-1; tentative D call: TRBD1 (5 bases). The ends were cut back, 1 base at V and 10 bases at J, with 14 bases in the middle. The V gene's germline CDR1 is LGHNA and CDR2 YNFKEQ. The CDR3 has 14 residues. The CDR3 sequence is CASSQAGPVYEQFF. The CDR3 nucleotides are TGTGCCAGCAGCCAAGCAGGGCCGGTGTACGAGCAGTTCTTC.

This chain connects TRBV23-1 to TRBJ2-7, with 8 bases aligning to TRBD1. TRBV23-1 is an open reading frame whose function is uncertain. The CDR3 is 17 residues long. Trimming took 3 bases from V and 2 from J; bases not matched to a gene: 12. CDR3 sequence reads: CASSHPPGQVKTYEQYF. CDR3 in DNA: TGCGCCAGCAGTCACCCGCCGGGACAGGTGAAAACCTACGAGCAGTACTTC.

The chain couples TRBV7-2 to TRBJ1-1, with 8 nucleotides matching TRBD1. Germline V gene sequence: CDR1 SGHTA, CDR2 FQGNSA. V was pared by 3 bases and J by 4 bases, with 4 bases of the junction left unmatched. CDR3 size: 14 residues. CDR3 sequence reads: CASSFDRGGTEAFF. CDR3 DNA sequence: TGTGCCAGCAGCTTTGACAGGGGCGGCACTGAAGCTTTCTTT. The full variable domain, rest sourced from reference TRBV7-2 and TRBJ1-1, is GAGVSQSPSNKVTEKGKDVELRCDPISGHTALYWYRQSLGQGLEFLIYFQGNSAPDKSGLPSDRFSAERTGGSVSTLTIQRTQQEDSAVYLCASSFDRGGTEAFFGQGTRLTVV.